This T cell receptor (beta chain) comes out of a study of blood T cell repertoires in COVID-19. Study background: The study drew acute and convalescent COVID-19 samples from the United States, Italy and Spain. PBMCs, B-cell-depleted T cells, or T cells provided the cDNA or gDNA that made up the material.

The V and J ends lost 4 bases and 8 bases, in that order; junction bases with no gene match: 5. Germline V lookup: CDR1 MDHEN, CDR2 SYDVKM. The CDR3 runs to 13 residues. Per the authors' pipeline: Quantification of nucleated cells was approximated via reference gene primer amplification. The method was immunoSEQ multiplex PCR; TCRdb's version includes in-frame clones alone and lacks a portion of them. V, J and clone size are those of that table, while D and trimming were read from the DNA. The sample lists a few hundred thousand clones, just over 85% occurring once. The chain combines TRBV28 with TRBJ2-5, with TRBD1 matching over 9 bases. This TCR came from a man between 25 and 39 years old who had recovered from COVID-19. Sequencing input: peripheral blood. The CDR3 protein is CASSYGTGNTQYF. For the CDR3, the DNA is TGTGCCAGCAGTTACGGGACAGGGAATACCCAGTACTTC. Drawing the rest from reference TRBV28 and TRBJ2-5, the complete variable domain is DVKVTQSSRYLVKRTGEKVFLECVQDMDHENMFWYRQDPGLGLRLIYFSYDVKMKEKGDIPEGYSVSREKKERFSLILESASTNQTSMYLCASSYGTGNTQYFGPGTRLLVL.